The rows below give T cell receptor beta chains drawn from one sample of a study of beta chain features in type 1 diabetes. Assay: immunoSEQ multiplex PCR; the TCRdb copy retains only in-frame clones and omits some. The profile covers 200,000 to 300,000 clones, with approximately 15% appearing a single time and about 0.02% taken by the ten largest. The sample comprised naive CD4+ T cells from blood. The origin of the receptors is a man aged 30-40 years with type 1 diabetes. CDR3s include the opening cysteine and the closing phenylalanine or tryptophan. D genes are given only for firm matches. Clone size, where shown, is once, few, many, or a class for clones that have expanded.

D gene: TRBD1
clone size: few
J gene: TRBJ2-5
V gene: TRBV5-4
CDR3 protein: CASSPAGGSGETQYF
CDR3 DNA: TGTGCCAGCAGCCCAGCAGGGGGCAGCGGAGAGACCCAGTACTTC

D gene: NA
clone size: NA
J gene: TRBJ1-1
V gene: TRBV6-6
CDR3 protein: CASSTKTTGNTEAFF
CDR3 DNA: TGTGCCAGCAGTACTAAGACGACGGGTAACACTGAAGCTTTCTTT

D gene: TRBD2
clone size: NA
J gene: TRBJ2-2
V gene: TRBV5-6
CDR3 protein: CASSLLSGTGELFF
CDR3 DNA: TGTGCCAGCAGCTTGCTTAGCGGGACCGGGGAGCTGTTTTTT

D gene: NA
clone size: NA
J gene: TRBJ1-1
V gene: TRBV2
CDR3 protein: CASTVNTEAFF
CDR3 DNA: TGTGCCAGTACAGTGAACACTGAAGCTTTCTTT

D gene: TRBD1
clone size: NA
J gene: TRBJ1-5
V gene: TRBV5-4
CDR3 protein: CASSLKQGGADQPQHF
CDR3 DNA: TGTGCCAGCAGCTTGAAACAAGGGGGCGCGGATCAGCCCCAGCATTTT

D gene: NA
clone size: few
J gene: TRBJ1-5
V gene: TRBV7-9
CDR3 protein: CASSPGGAPNQPQHF
CDR3 DNA: TGTGCCAGCAGCCCCGGGGGGGCCCCCAATCAGCCCCAGCATTTT

D gene: NA
clone size: NA
J gene: TRBJ2-1
V gene: TRBV10-3
CDR3 protein: CAISGTGDYNEQFF
CDR3 DNA: TGTGCCATCAGTGGGACCGGGGATTACAATGAGCAGTTCTTC

D gene: NA
clone size: NA
J gene: TRBJ1-4
V gene: TRBV30
CDR3 protein: CAWSVGVAEKLFF
CDR3 DNA: TGTGCCTGGAGTGTAGGGGTCGCCGAAAAACTGTTTTTT

D gene: NA
clone size: NA
J gene: TRBJ2-2
V gene: TRBV13
CDR3 protein: CASSEQGRTGELFF
CDR3 DNA: TGTGCCAGCAGCGAACAGGGCAGGACCGGGGAGCTGTTTTTT

D gene: TRBD2
clone size: NA
J gene: TRBJ2-3
V gene: TRBV28
CDR3 protein: CASSASGNTDTQYF
CDR3 DNA: TGTGCCAGCAGCGCTAGCGGCAACACAGATACGCAGTATTTT

D gene: NA
clone size: few
J gene: TRBJ2-7
V gene: TRBV7-9
CDR3 protein: CASSLLNFQGGEQYF
CDR3 DNA: TGTGCCAGCAGCCTACTGAATTTCCAGGGAGGCGAGCAGTACTTC

D gene: NA
clone size: few
J gene: TRBJ1-1
V gene: TRBV7-9
CDR3 protein: CASSSYGGLNTEAFF
CDR3 DNA: TGTGCCAGCAGCTCGTACGGGGGATTGAACACTGAAGCTTTCTTT

D gene: NA
clone size: few
J gene: TRBJ2-7
V gene: TRBV7-2
CDR3 protein: CASSLAGGDVHEQYF
CDR3 DNA: TGTGCCAGCAGCTTAGCAGGGGGGGATGTCCACGAGCAGTACTTC

D gene: NA
clone size: NA
J gene: TRBJ1-5
V gene: TRBV30
CDR3 protein: CAWSVRGPQHF
CDR3 DNA: TGTGCCTGGAGTGTAAGAGGGCCCCAGCATTTT

D gene: NA
clone size: few
J gene: TRBJ2-7
V gene: TRBV15
CDR3 protein: CATSRGQVVEQYF
CDR3 DNA: TGTGCCACCAGCAGAGGACAGGTCGTCGAGCAGTACTTC

D gene: NA
clone size: few
J gene: TRBJ1-5
V gene: TRBV18
CDR3 protein: CASSLESAGQPQHF
CDR3 DNA: TGTGCCAGCTCCCTGGAGAGCGCGGGTCAGCCCCAGCATTTT

D gene: TRBD1
clone size: few
J gene: TRBJ1-5
V gene: TRBV10-3
CDR3 protein: CAISPSVGQGRQPQHF
CDR3 DNA: TGTGCCATCAGTCCGAGTGTAGGACAGGGGCGTCAGCCCCAGCATTTT

D gene: TRBD1
clone size: few
J gene: TRBJ2-7
V gene: TRBV27
CDR3 protein: CASRPGQAPYEQYF
CDR3 DNA: TGTGCCAGCAGGCCGGGACAGGCTCCCTACGAGCAGTACTTC

D gene: TRBD1
clone size: NA
J gene: TRBJ2-3
V gene: TRBV19
CDR3 protein: CASRWTGGNTDTQYF
CDR3 DNA: TGTGCCAGTAGATGGACAGGGGGGAACACAGATACGCAGTATTTT

D gene: TRBD1
clone size: few
J gene: TRBJ2-7
V gene: TRBV11-3
CDR3 protein: CASSLRTGSSYEQYF
CDR3 DNA: TGTGCCAGCAGCTTAAGGACAGGGAGCTCCTACGAGCAGTACTTC

D gene: NA
clone size: NA
J gene: TRBJ2-7
V gene: TRBV5-1
CDR3 protein: CASSLAGKDYEQYF
CDR3 DNA: TGCGCCAGCAGCTTGGCAGGCAAGGACTACGAGCAGTACTTC

D gene: TRBD2
clone size: once
J gene: TRBJ2-3
V gene: TRBV9
CDR3 protein: CASSSSGRGVTDTQYF
CDR3 DNA: TGTGCCAGCAGCTCCTCAGGGCGGGGGGTCACAGATACGCAGTATTTT

D gene: TRBD1
clone size: NA
J gene: TRBJ1-4
V gene: TRBV5-1
CDR3 protein: CASSLGQGRVGNEKLFF
CDR3 DNA: TGCGCCAGCAGCCTCGGACAGGGTAGAGTTGGTAATGAAAAACTGTTTTTT

D gene: NA
clone size: NA
J gene: TRBJ1-3
V gene: TRBV29-1
CDR3 protein: CSVTGHGSGNTIYF
CDR3 DNA: TGCAGCGTTACTGGACACGGCTCTGGAAACACCATATATTTT

D gene: NA
clone size: few
J gene: TRBJ2-5
V gene: TRBV30
CDR3 protein: CAWSVTSRRGTQYF
CDR3 DNA: TGTGCCTGGAGTGTAACTAGCCGGAGGGGGACCCAGTACTTC

D gene: TRBD1
clone size: NA
J gene: TRBJ1-2
V gene: TRBV6-5
CDR3 protein: CASSSDRDLGYTF
CDR3 DNA: TGTGCCAGCAGTTCTGACAGGGACCTTGGCTACACCTTC